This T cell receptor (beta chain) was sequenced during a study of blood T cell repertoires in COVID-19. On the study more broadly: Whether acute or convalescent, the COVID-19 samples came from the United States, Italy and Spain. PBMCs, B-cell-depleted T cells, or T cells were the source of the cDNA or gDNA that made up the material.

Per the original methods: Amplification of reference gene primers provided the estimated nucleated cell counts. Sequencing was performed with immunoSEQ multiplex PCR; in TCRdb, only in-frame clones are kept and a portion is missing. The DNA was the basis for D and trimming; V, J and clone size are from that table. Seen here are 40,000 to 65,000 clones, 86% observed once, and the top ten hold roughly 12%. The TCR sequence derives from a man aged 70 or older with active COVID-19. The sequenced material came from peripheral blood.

CDR3 amino acids: CAISEPTVAYEQYF. The CDR3 region has the DNA TGTGCCATCAGTGAGCCGACAGTTGCCTACGAGCAGTACTTC. The V gene is TRBV10-3, the J gene TRBJ2-7, with a tentative D call TRBD1 (5 bases). V was pared by 2 bases and J by 2 bases, with 10 bases between. Germline assignment: CDR1 ENHRY and CDR2 SYGVKD. CDR3 length: 14 residues.